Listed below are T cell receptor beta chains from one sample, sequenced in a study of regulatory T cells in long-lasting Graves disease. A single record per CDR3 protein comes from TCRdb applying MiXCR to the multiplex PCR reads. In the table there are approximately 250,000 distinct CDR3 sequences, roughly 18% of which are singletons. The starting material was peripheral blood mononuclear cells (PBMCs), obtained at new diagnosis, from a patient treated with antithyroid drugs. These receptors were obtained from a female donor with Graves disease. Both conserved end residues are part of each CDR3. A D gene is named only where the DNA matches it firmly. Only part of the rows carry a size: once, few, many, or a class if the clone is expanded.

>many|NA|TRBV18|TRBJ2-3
TGTGCCAGCTCACCACAAGCACTAAGCACAGATACGCAGTATTTT
CASSPQALSTDTQYF
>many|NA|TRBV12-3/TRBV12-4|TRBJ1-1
TGTGCCAGCAGTGAGGGGACTGAAGCTTTCTTT
CASSEGTEAFF
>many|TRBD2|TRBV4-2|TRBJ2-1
TGTGCCAGCAGGCCGGGACTAGCGCTGAACAATGAGCAGTTCTTC
CASRPGLALNNEQFF
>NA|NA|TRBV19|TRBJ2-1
TGTGCCAGTAGTGCCCGACTAGAACTCCACAATGGGCAGTTCTTC
CASSARLELHNGQFF
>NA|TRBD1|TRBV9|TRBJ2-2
TGTGCCAGCAGCTCCTCTGGACAGGGGGCGGGCGGGGAGCTGTTTTTT
CASSSSGQGAGGELFF
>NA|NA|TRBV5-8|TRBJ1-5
TGTGCCAGCAGCAAGACAGATCAGCCCCAGCATTTT
CASSKTDQPQHF
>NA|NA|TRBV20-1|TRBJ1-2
TGCAGTGCTAGATCCGGGCAGTATGGCTACACCTTC
CSARSGQYGYTF
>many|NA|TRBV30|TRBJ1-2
TGTGCCTGGAACCGGGACACCTATGACTATGGCTACACCTTC
CAWNRDTYDYGYTF
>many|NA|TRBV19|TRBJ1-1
TGTGCCAGTAGTGAAGGTTGGACTGAAGCTTTCTTT
CASSEGWTEAFF
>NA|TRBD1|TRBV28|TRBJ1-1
TGTGCCAGCAGTTTAGGACAGGGAGGAACGGGGCCTGAAGCTTTCTTT
CASSLGQGGTGPEAFF
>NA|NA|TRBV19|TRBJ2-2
TGTGCCAGTAGATTACAGGGTCGACCCGGGGAGCTGTTTTTT
CASRLQGRPGELFF
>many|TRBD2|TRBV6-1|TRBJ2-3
TGTGCCAGCAGTGAGTCACTAGCGGGAGCAGATACGCAGTATTTT
CASSESLAGADTQYF
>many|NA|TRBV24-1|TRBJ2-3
TGTGCCACCAGTGACCCGCTCGAGTATACGCAGTATTTT
CATSDPLEYTQYF
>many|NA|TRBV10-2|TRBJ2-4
TGCGCCAGCAGTGAGTGGTTCGCGGGAACCGCGGGTTCAGAAGCCAAAAACATTCAGTACTTC
CASSEWFAGTAGSEAKNIQYF
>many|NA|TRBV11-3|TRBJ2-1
TGTGCCAGCAGCTGGGGGACGTTGCAGAATGAGCAGTTCTTC
CASSWGTLQNEQFF
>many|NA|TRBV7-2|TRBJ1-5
TGTGCCAGCAGCTTAGCGGGGGTACATCGTGATTCCAATCAGCCCCAGCATTTT
CASSLAGVHRDSNQPQHF
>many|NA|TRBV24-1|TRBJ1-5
TGTGCCACCAGTGATTTAGCAGATCAGCCCCAGCATTTT
CATSDLADQPQHF
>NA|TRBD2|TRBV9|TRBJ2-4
TGTGCCAGCAGCGTAGAGGGGACTAGCGGGAGATCCCTTACCAAAAACATTCAGTACTTC
CASSVEGTSGRSLTKNIQYF
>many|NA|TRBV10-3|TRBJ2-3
TGTGCCATCAGAGGGGAAGATACGCAGTATTTT
CAIRGEDTQYF
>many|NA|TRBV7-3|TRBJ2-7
TGTGCCAGCAGCCTCGGAGGTGCGGACGAGCAGTACTTC
CASSLGGADEQYF
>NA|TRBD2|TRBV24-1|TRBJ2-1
TGTGCCACCAGTGATCCCACCGGGACTAGGTGGTCCTTC
CATSDPTGTRWSF
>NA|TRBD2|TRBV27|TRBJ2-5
TGTGCCAGCAGTCCCCGCGGGGGGCGCTTACAAGAGACCCAGTACTTC
CASSPRGGRLQETQYF
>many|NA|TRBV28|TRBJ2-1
TGTGCCAGCAGTAGGGGGGGTAGCGGGCACAATGAGCAGTTCTTC
CASSRGGSGHNEQFF
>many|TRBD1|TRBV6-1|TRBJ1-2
TGTGCCAGCAGGCCCGGGACAGGGTTCGGCTACACCTTC
CASRPGTGFGYTF
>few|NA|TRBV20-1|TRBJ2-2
TGCAGTGTTTACCTCAGGGTTACCGGGGAGCTGTTTTTT
CSVYLRVTGELFF
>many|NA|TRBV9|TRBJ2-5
TGTGCCAGCACCCTTGGGGGGGAGACCCAGTACTTC
CASTLGGETQYF
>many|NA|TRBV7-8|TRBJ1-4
TGTGCCAGCAGCTTAGAAGTCCGGGATGAAAAACTGTTTTTT
CASSLEVRDEKLFF
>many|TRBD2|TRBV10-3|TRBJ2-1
TGTGCCACAGTCGGGACTACCAATGAGCAGTTCTTC
CATVGTTNEQFF
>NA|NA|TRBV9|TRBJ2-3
TGTGCCAGCAGCCCCGACGCGGGCCCAGATACGCAGTATTTT
CASSPDAGPDTQYF